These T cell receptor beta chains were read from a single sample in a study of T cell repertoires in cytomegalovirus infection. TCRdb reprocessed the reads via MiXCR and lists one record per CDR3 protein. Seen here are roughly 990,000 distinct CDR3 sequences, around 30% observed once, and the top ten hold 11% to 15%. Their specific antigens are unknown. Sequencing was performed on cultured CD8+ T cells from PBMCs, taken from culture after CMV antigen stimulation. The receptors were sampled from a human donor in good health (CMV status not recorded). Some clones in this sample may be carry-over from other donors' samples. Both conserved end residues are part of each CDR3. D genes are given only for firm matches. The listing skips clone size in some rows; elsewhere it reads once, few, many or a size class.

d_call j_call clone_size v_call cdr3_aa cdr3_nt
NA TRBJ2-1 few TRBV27 CASVDTGSYNEQFF TGTGCCAGCGTCGATACAGGTTCCTACAATGAGCAGTTCTTC
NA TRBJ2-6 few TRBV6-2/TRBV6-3 CASSYKPGSSGANVLTF TGTGCCAGCAGTTACAAACCCGGTTCCTCTGGGGCCAACGTCCTGACTTTC
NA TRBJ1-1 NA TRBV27 CASSLSWGTNTEAFF TGTGCCAGCAGTTTATCGTGGGGAACGAACACTGAAGCTTTCTTT
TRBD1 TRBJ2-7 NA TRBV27 CASRGQANPYEQYF TGTGCCAGCCGAGGACAGGCCAACCCCTACGAGCAGTACTTC
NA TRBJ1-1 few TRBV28 CASSSATEATDTEAFF TGTGCCAGCAGTTCCGCGACGGAGGCCACAGACACTGAAGCTTTCTTT
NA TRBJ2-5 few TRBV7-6 CASSLRVSPQETQYF TGTGCCAGCAGCTTACGAGTCTCGCCCCAAGAGACCCAGTACTTC
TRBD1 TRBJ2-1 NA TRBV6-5 CASKYRGRNNEQFF TGTGCCAGCAAATACAGGGGCCGGAACAATGAGCAGTTCTTC
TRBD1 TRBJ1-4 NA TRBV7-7 CASSLVAGGQEKLFF TGTGCTAGCAGCTTAGTGGCAGGGGGCCAGGAAAAACTGTTTTTT
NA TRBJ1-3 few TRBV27 CASSLVAGVFSGNTIYF TGTGCCAGCAGTTTAGTAGCAGGGGTATTCTCTGGAAACACCATATATTTT
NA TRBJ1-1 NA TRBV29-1 CSSGGSGDVGRDTEAFF TGCAGCTCCGGAGGGTCAGGTGACGTGGGCCGAGACACTGAAGCTTTCTTT
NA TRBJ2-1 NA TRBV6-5 CASSRTTGNEQFF TGTGCCAGCAGTCGGACAACTGGAAATGAGCAGTTCTTC
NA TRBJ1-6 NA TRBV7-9 CASSLDRDSYNSPLHF TGTGCCAGCAGCCTCGACAGAGACTCCTATAATTCACCCCTCCACTTT
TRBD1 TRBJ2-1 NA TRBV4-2 CASSQRTGRYNEQFF TGTGCCAGCAGCCAGAGGACAGGACGATACAATGAGCAGTTCTTC
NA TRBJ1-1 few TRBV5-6 CASTLGFGATEAFF TGTGCCAGCACCCTTGGTTTCGGGGCCACTGAAGCTTTCTTT
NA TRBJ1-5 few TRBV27 CASSPSLPHQPQHF TGTGCCAGCAGCCCCTCTCTCCCCCATCAGCCCCAGCATTTT
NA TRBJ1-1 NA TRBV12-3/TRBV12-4 CASSLTMGWGLNTEAFF TGTGCCAGCAGTTTAACCATGGGGTGGGGCCTGAACACTGAAGCTTTCTTT
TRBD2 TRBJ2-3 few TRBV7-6 CASSGRTSGGPTDTQYF TGTGCCAGCAGCGGGAGGACTAGCGGGGGCCCCACAGATACGCAGTATTTT
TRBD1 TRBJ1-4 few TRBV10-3 CAISAGTATNEKLFF TGTGCCATCAGCGCCGGGACAGCAACTAATGAAAAACTGTTTTTT
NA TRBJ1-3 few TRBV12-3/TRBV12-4 CASTGTGNTIYF TGTGCCAGCACCGGGACTGGAAACACCATATATTTT
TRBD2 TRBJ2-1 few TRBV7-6 CASSLAGGWNEQFF TGTGCCAGCAGCTTGGCGGGGGGGTGGAATGAGCAGTTCTTC
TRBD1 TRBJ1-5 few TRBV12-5 CASAEQGADQPQHF TGTGCTAGTGCCGAACAGGGGGCGGATCAGCCCCAGCATTTT
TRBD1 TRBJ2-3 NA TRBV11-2 CASSFRGLTGDTQYF TGTGCCAGCAGCTTCAGGGGGCTTACCGGAGATACGCAGTATTTT
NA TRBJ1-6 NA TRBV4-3 CASSQSAGVGNSPLHF TGCGCCAGCAGCCAATCAGCAGGGGTTGGGAATTCACCCCTCCACTTT
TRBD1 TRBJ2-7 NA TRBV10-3 CAIMDRAYEQYF TGTGCCATCATGGACAGGGCCTACGAGCAGTACTTC
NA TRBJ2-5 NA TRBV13 CASSLMSARETQYF TGTGCCAGCAGCTTAATGTCGGCGAGGGAGACCCAGTACTTC
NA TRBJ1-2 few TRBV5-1 CASSSWTAQGYGYTF TGCGCCAGCAGCTCTTGGACAGCACAAGGATATGGCTACACCTTC
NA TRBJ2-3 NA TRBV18 CASSPPFLAGITDTQYF TGTGCCAGCTCACCACCGTTCCTCGCGGGGATCACAGATACGCAGTATTTT
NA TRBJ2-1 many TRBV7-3 CASSVGVSSYNEQFF TGTGCCAGCAGCGTCGGGGTTAGCTCCTACAATGAGCAGTTCTTC
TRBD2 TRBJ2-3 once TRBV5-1 CASSEGLAGFTDTQYF TGCGCCAGCAGTGAGGGACTAGCGGGGTTCACAGATACGCAGTATTTT
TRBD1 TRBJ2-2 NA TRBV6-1 CASSAAGGRTGELFF TGTGCCAGCAGTGCTGCAGGGGGCCGAACCGGGGAGCTGTTTTTT
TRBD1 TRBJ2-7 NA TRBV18 CASSPRDRAFAYEQYF TGTGCCAGCTCACCCCGGGACAGGGCGTTCGCCTACGAGCAGTACTTC
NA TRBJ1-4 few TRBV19 CASRDSRGGTNEKLFF TGTGCCAGTAGGGACTCAAGGGGGGGGACTAATGAAAAACTGTTTTTT
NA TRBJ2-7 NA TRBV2 CASLGARNEQYF TGTGCCAGCCTGGGAGCGAGAAACGAGCAGTACTTC
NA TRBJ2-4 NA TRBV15 CATSGVMSPNIQYF TGTGCCACCAGCGGGGTTATGTCCCCCAACATTCAGTACTTC
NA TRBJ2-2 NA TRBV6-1 CASSERDTFYTNTGELFF TGTGCCAGCAGTGAAAGGGACACTTTTTACACGAACACCGGGGAGCTGTTTTTT
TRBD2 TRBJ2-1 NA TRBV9 CASSRTGLNYNEQFF TGTGCCAGCAGTCGTACGGGACTAAACTACAATGAGCAGTTCTTC